A single sample is the source of the 18 T cell receptor beta chains below, sequenced in a study of identical twins. One entry per CDR3 protein results from TCRdb running MiXCR on the 5' RACE reads. The data show approximately 890,000 distinct CDR3 sequences, 9% to 15% seen once. These records were also assigned to another study, of yellow fever vaccine responses in identical twins.

The source material was PBMCs. The origin of the receptors is a woman under 30 in good health.

This sequence joins TRBV7-6 and TRBJ2-3; TRBD1 is a possible D gene (5 bases). Germline-derived CDR1 and CDR2 are SGHVS and FNYEAQ. This CDR3 has 14 residues. Trimming pared 5 bases from V and 6 bases from J, leaving 15 bases between. The CDR3 spells CASSEGARSDTQYF. The CDR3 nucleotides read TGTGCCAGCAGCGAAGGGGCCAGATCGGATACGCAGTATTTT.

The table lists this clonotype with many counts. The gene calls are TRBV7-6 and TRBJ2-1, with D perhaps TRBD1 (6 bases). CDR1 and CDR2 (germline): SGHVS, FNYEAQ. The CDR3 spans 14 residues. V lost 4 bases to trimming and J lost 1 base, with 8 bases between them. CDR3 nucleotide sequence: TGTGCCAGCAGCTCACAGGGTTCCTACAATGAGCAGTTCTTC. It yields the protein CASSSQGSYNEQFF.

Many counts were recorded for this clonotype. The rearrangement joins TRBV5-6 to TRBJ2-1, with D unresolved. The CDR3 is 14 residues long. CDR1 SGHDT and CDR2 YYEEEE come from the germline V gene. The V end was cut by 2 bases, the J end by 2 bases, with 8 bases between. CDR3 DNA: TGTGCCAGCAGCTTCGAACAGCCCTACAATGAGCAGTTCTTC. It translates to CASSFEQPYNEQFF.

J is TRBJ1-1 and V is TRBV11-1, with 9 bases matching TRBD1. The V segment lost 5 bases and the J segment 1 base; nucleotides outside the gene matches: 14. The CDR3 covers 18 residues. From germline, CDR1 is SGHAT and CDR2 FQDESV (reference sequence). The CDR3 DNA follows: TGTGCCAGCAGCCCTACGGTACAGGGGGCTTTTCGGAACACTGAAGCTTTCTTT. Its protein product is CASSPTVQGAFRNTEAFF.

The V gene is TRBV11-1, the J gene TRBJ2-7, with 9 bases fitting TRBD1. The CDR3 is 19 amino acids. CDR1 and CDR2 from the germline V gene are SGHAT and FQDESV (reference sequence). The V segment lost 0 bases and the J segment 3 bases; nucleotides outside the gene matches: 15. The CDR3 loop is CASSLAFPRQGGRLYEQYF. Here the CDR3 DNA reads TGTGCCAGCAGCTTAGCGTTCCCAAGACAGGGGGGACGACTCTACGAGCAGTACTTC.

This clonotype was observed at least ten times. The chain recombines TRBV4-2 with TRBJ1-4; tentatively, D is TRBD1 (5 bases). The V gene lost 2 bases and the J gene lost 8 bases, with 15 bases spanning the gap. The CDR3 spans 15 residues. Germline CDR1 reads LGHNA; CDR2 reads YNFKEQ. CDR3 residues: CASSQLTGGGEKLFF. As DNA, the CDR3 is TGTGCCAGCAGCCAACTAACGGGGGGAGGAGAAAAACTGTTTTTT.

The V gene is TRBV7-8, the J gene TRBJ2-2, with 9 bases matching TRBD2. With V trimmed by 5 bases and J by 9 bases, 13 bases remained unmatched. The CDR3 is 16 amino acids. Germline V gives CDR1 SGHVS, CDR2 FQNEAQ. CDR3 region: CASSPPVAGGPRELFF. The CDR3 DNA sequence: TGTGCCAGCAGCCCCCCTGTGGCGGGGGGGCCGAGGGAGCTGTTTTTT.

This clonotype turned up a few times. The chain is built from TRBV28 and TRBJ2-4; D remains ambiguous. The CDR3 has 13 residues. V lost 6 bases, J lost 5 bases, and 11 bases lay in between. Germline-derived CDR1 and CDR2 are MDHEN and SYDVKM. The CDR3 loop reads CASRDSSQNIQYF. The CDR3 DNA sequence: TGTGCCAGCAGAGACTCCTCCCAAAACATTCAGTACTTC. The variable domain in full, completed from reference TRBV28 and TRBJ2-4, reads DVKVTQSSRYLVKRTGEKVFLECVQDMDHENMFWYRQDPGLGLRLIYFSYDVKMKEKGDIPEGYSVSREKKERFSLILESASTNQTSMYLCASRDSSQNIQYFGAGTRLSVL.

This clonotype has a handful of counts. J is TRBJ2-7 and V is TRBV27; 9 nucleotides align to TRBD1. The CDR3 has 15 residues. Germline trimming cut 3 bases from V and 3 bases from J; bases unmatched to any gene: 6. CDR1 is MNHEY, CDR2 SMNVEV, per germline (reference sequence). The CDR3 loop reads CASSFSGQGNYEQYV. The DNA of the CDR3 is TGTGCCAGCAGTTTTTCGGGACAGGGCAACTACGAGCAGTACGTC.

This clonotype was seen many times. V gene TRBV28 combines with J gene TRBJ1-2, with D unresolved. The CDR3 totals 14 residues. V was shortened by 10 bases and J by 4 bases, with 19 bases between the two germline ends. CDR1 MDHEN and CDR2 SYDVKM come from the germline V gene. CDR3 DNA sequence: TGTGCCACGGTTTTTAAAGCCAGAGGCTATGGCTACACCTTC. As protein: CATVFKARGYGYTF.

This clonotype was picked up a small number of times. The chain joins TRBV28 to TRBJ1-6; the D gene is possibly TRBD1 (6 bases). The CDR3 runs to 16 residues. V lost 4 bases to trimming and J lost 10 bases, with 20 bases between them. Germline values: CDR1 MDHEN, CDR2 SYDVKM. CDR3 in DNA: TGTGCCAGCAGTTCGGGACACCTCACTCCAGGGTCACCCCTCCACTTT. Translation gives CASSSGHLTPGSPLHF.

This clonotype was detected many times. The CDR3 region has the DNA TGTGCCAGCAGCTTAACTTCGGCAGTTTATGACGGGGAGCTGTTTTTT. Amino acids: CASSLTSAVYDGELFF. The V gene is TRBV7-6, the J gene TRBJ2-2; D is unclear. Germline lookup yields CDR1 SGHVS and CDR2 FNYEAQ. V was trimmed by 2 bases and J by 7 bases, leaving 17 bases between them. The CDR3 has 16 amino acids. The whole variable domain, remainder taken from reference TRBV7-6 and TRBJ2-2, is GAGVSQSPRYKVTKRGQDVALRCDPISGHVSLYWYRQALGQGPEFLTYFNYEAQQDKSGLPNDRFSAERPEGSISTLTIQRTEQRDSAMYRCASSLTSAVYDGELFFGEGSRLTVL.

The V call is TRBV7-9, the J call TRBJ2-5; TRBD1 is a possible D gene (5 bases). The CDR3 contains 15 residues. Germline V lookup: CDR1 SEHNR, CDR2 FQNEAQ (reference sequence). Trimming pared 5 bases from V and 2 bases from J, leaving 15 bases between. CDR3 DNA: TGTGCCAGCAGCACGCGACTGGACACACAAGAGACCCAGTACTTC. It specifies CASSTRLDTQETQYF.

The gene calls are TRBV5-1 and TRBJ2-6, with a tentative D call TRBD1 (5 bases). CDR3 length equals 15 residues. Germline lookup yields CDR1 SGHRS and CDR2 YFSETQ. Trimming removed 5 bases from V and 4 bases from J, with 13 bases in between. This CDR3 is CASSRTGGGANVLTF. The CDR3 DNA sequence: TGCGCCAGCAGTCGTACAGGTGGAGGGGCCAACGTCCTGACTTTC.

A remark on this clonotype: The conserved closing phenylalanine or tryptophan is absent in this CDR3, likely reflecting a read error. The chain is built from TRBV20-1 and TRBJ2-7, with 7 bases aligning to TRBD2. CDR1 and CDR2 (germline): DFQATT, SNEGSKA (reference sequence). The CDR3 extends over 13 amino acids. With V trimmed by 3 bases and J by 7 bases, 9 bases remained unmatched. CDR3 in DNA: TGCAGTGCTAGCGGTGGGAGGGCCTTTGAGCAGTACATC. This encodes CSASGGRAFEQYI.

The table lists this clonotype with a few counts. This rearrangement joins TRBV19 to TRBJ1-1, with 7 bases lining up with TRBD1. The CDR3 is 14 residues long. The trim removed 7 bases at V and 4 bases at J, leaving 9 bases unmatched. The germline CDR1 and CDR2 sequences are LNHDA and SQIVND (reference sequence). CDR3 amino acids: CASTWRGPGTEAFF. The DNA for the CDR3 is TGTGCCAGTACCTGGAGGGGGCCCGGCACTGAAGCTTTCTTT. The full variable domain, in which reference TRBV19 and TRBJ1-1 provide the parts outside the CDR3, is DGGITQSPKYLFRKEGQNVTLSCEQNLNHDAMYWYRQDPGQGLRLIYYSQIVNDFQKGDIAEGYSVSREKKESFPLTVTSAQKNPTAFYLCASTWRGPGTEAFFGQGTRLTVV.

This clonotype was counted once. V and J are TRBV28 and TRBJ2-1; 11 bases are shared with TRBD2. The CDR3 extends over 16 amino acids. V gave up 3 bases and J gave up 5 bases; unmatched junction bases: 6. CDR1 and CDR2 (germline): MDHEN, SYDVKM. CDR3 protein: CASSFPGTSGHNEQFF. The CDR3 coding sequence is TGTGCCAGCAGTTTCCCCGGGACTAGCGGACACAATGAGCAGTTCTTC.

The rearrangement links TRBV11-3 to TRBJ2-1; no clear D gene. Germline assignment: CDR1 SGHNT and CDR2 YENEEA. The germline V and J ends were trimmed by 5 bases and 6 bases, with 8 bases remaining between them. This CDR3 comprises 12 residues. The CDR3 is CASSKAPNEQFF. In DNA, the CDR3 is TGTGCCAGCAGCAAAGCGCCCAATGAGCAGTTCTTC.